This passage covers 14 T cell receptor beta chains from one sample sequenced in a study of blood T cell repertoires in COVID-19. This table comes from immunoSEQ multiplex PCR, and its TCRdb copy is limited to in-frame clones, with some not included. The sample consists of around 100,000 clones, about 80% of them appearing once. Sequenced: peripheral blood. The receptors originated from a woman of 80 years or more with active or convalescent COVID-19.

The rearrangement joins TRBV21-1 to TRBJ2-5; TRBD1, the table's D call, lacks a check against the DNA. TRBV21-1 is classified as a pseudogene. CDR3 length equals 14 residues. The CDR3 DNA reads TGTGCCAGCAGCTCTCGGGACATAGAAGAGACCCAGTACTTC. It codes for CASSSRDIEETQYF.

CDR3 bases: TGTGCCAGCTCAGGCGGACAGGGGTCCTATGGCTACACCTTC. The encoded protein is CASSGGQGSYGYTF. The chain joins TRBV18 to TRBJ1-2; TRBD1 aligns across 9 bases. Germline-derived CDR1 and CDR2 are KGHSH and LQKENI. Unmatched junction bases numbered 5, after V lost 5 bases and J lost 4 bases. The CDR3 is made up of 14 amino acids.

This chain connects TRBV19 to TRBJ1-1; TRBD1 aligns across 9 bases. The V gene's germline CDR1 is LNHDA and CDR2 SQIVND (reference sequence). V lost 2 bases and J lost 1; bases outside the gene matches: 5. This CDR3 has 16 residues. The CDR3: CASSIPGDRENTEAFF. DNA of the CDR3: TGTGCCAGTAGTATACCGGGGGACAGGGAGAACACTGAAGCTTTCTTT. Full variable domain (remainder filled in from reference TRBV19 and TRBJ1-1): DGGITQSPKYLFRKEGQNVTLSCEQNLNHDAMYWYRQDPGQGLRLIYYSQIVNDFQKGDIAEGYSVSREKKESFPLTVTSAQKNPTAFYLCASSIPGDRENTEAFFGQGTRLTVV.

This clone appeared a few times. This chain joins TRBV11-2 and TRBJ1-6; TRBD1 might be the D (5 bases). Germline V gives CDR1 SGHAT, CDR2 FQNNGV. The CDR3 spans 15 residues. The V and J ends lost 1 base and 6 bases respectively, with 10 bases between them. The CDR3 DNA is TGTGCCAGCAGCTTAGGTGGGGGGAGTAATTCACCCCTCCACTTT. Its protein product is CASSLGGGSNSPLHF.

The V call is TRBV11-1, the J call TRBJ1-1, with TRBD1 as a possible D gene (6 bases). Trimming removed 6 bases from V and 5 bases from J, with 19 bases in between. Germline-derived CDR1 and CDR2 are SGHAT and FQDESV (reference sequence). This CDR3 region has 15 residues. The CDR3 bases are TGTGCCAGCAGTCGTACAAGAGGGGGAGGGACTGAAGCTTTCTTT. Translating it yields CASSRTRGGGTEAFF.

This sequence joins TRBV6-5 and TRBJ1-2; unclear D gene. CDR1 is MNHEY, CDR2 SVGAGI, per germline. The CDR3 is 13 residues long. Trimming stripped 2 bases from V and 5 bases from J, with 9 bases between. The CDR3 bases are TGTGCCAGCAGTTACAACGGGGTGTATGGCTACACCTTC. Translating gives CASSYNGVYGYTF.

The V gene is TRBV20-1, the J gene TRBJ2-1; D is perhaps TRBD2 (5 bases). Germline V CDR1 and CDR2: DFQATT, SNEGSKA (reference sequence). The CDR3 totals 11 residues. V gave up 5 bases and J gave up 8 bases, with 10 bases separating them. The CDR3 is CSARSGDEQFF. DNA of the CDR3: TGCAGTGCTCGCAGCGGAGATGAGCAGTTCTTC.

This clone was counted once. The chain has TRBV6-5 and TRBJ2-7; TRBD1 agrees at 8 bases. This CDR3 region has 14 residues. The ends lost 6 bases at V and 4 bases at J; junction bases unmatched: 8. Germline CDR1 MNHEY, CDR2 SVGAGI. The CDR3: CASSLTDREYEQYF. The CDR3 DNA follows: TGTGCCAGCAGCCTGACGGACAGGGAATACGAGCAGTACTTC.

The chain couples TRBV15 to TRBJ2-7, with D possibly TRBD2 on 5 matching bases. The CDR3 contains 15 residues. Deletions cut 2 bases from V and 3 bases from J, with 14 bases between. Germline V gene lookup returns CDR1 LNHNV and CDR2 YYDKDF (reference sequence). CDR3 sequence reads: CATSRRTASYYEQYF. Written as DNA, the CDR3 is TGTGCCACCAGCAGAAGGACTGCTTCATACTACGAGCAGTACTTC.

The chain couples TRBV18 to TRBJ2-4; D perhaps matches TRBD1 (5 bases). Germline-derived CDR1 and CDR2 are KGHSH and LQKENI. The ends were cut back, 0 bases at V and 8 bases at J, with 11 bases in the middle. The CDR3 has 14 amino acids. CDR3 in DNA: TGTGCCAGCTCACCACCGACCAGGGCTCACATTCAGTACTTC. Translating gives CASSPPTRAHIQYF.

A single count supports this clone. V is TRBV5-1 and J is TRBJ1-2; TRBD1 is a possible D gene (5 bases). The germline V gene encodes CDR1 SGHRS and CDR2 YFSETQ. This CDR3 contains 15 residues. V lost 0 bases and J lost 7, with 16 bases in between. The CDR3 protein is CASSLEGRGISGYTF. CDR3 coding DNA: TGCGCCAGCAGCTTGGAGGGGCGTGGAATTAGTGGCTACACCTTC. The full variable domain, completed using reference TRBV5-1 and TRBJ1-2, is KAGVTQTPRYLIKTRGQQVTLSCSPISGHRSVSWYQQTPGQGLQFLFEYFSETQRNKGNFPGRFSGRQFSNSRSEMNVSTLELGDSALYLCASSLEGRGISGYTFGSGTRLTVV.

This chain links TRBV6-5 with TRBJ1-3; TRBD1 agrees at 7 bases. Germline-derived CDR1 and CDR2 are MNHEY and SVGAGI. This CDR3 region has 14 residues. Trimming at V came to 6 bases and at J to 2 bases, leaving 4 bases not matched to a gene. The CDR3 loop is CASRNRGAGNTIYF. In nucleotides, the CDR3 is TGTGCCAGCAGGAACAGGGGAGCTGGAAACACCATATATTTT.

This chain links TRBV6-5 with TRBJ1-2, with 10 bases aligning to TRBD1. Unmatched junction bases numbered 10, after V lost 8 bases and J lost 13 bases. This CDR3 has 12 amino acids. Germline V lookup: CDR1 MNHEY, CDR2 SVGAGI. CDR3 residues: CASLRDRGPPTF. The CDR3, as DNA: TGTGCCAGCCTCCGGGACAGGGGCCCCCCCACCTTC.

This clone has a single count. The chain has TRBV3-1 (or the pseudogene TRBV3-2) and TRBJ2-5; maybe TRBD2 (6 bases). The CDR3 loop spans 16 amino acids. Germline assignment: CDR1 LGHDT and CDR2 YNNKEL (reference sequence). With 5 bases removed from V and 2 bases from J, the gap between germline ends came to 18 bases. CDR3: CASSIKPGLTQETQYF. For the CDR3, the DNA is TGTGCCAGCAGCATTAAACCGGGACTCACACAAGAGACCCAGTACTTC.